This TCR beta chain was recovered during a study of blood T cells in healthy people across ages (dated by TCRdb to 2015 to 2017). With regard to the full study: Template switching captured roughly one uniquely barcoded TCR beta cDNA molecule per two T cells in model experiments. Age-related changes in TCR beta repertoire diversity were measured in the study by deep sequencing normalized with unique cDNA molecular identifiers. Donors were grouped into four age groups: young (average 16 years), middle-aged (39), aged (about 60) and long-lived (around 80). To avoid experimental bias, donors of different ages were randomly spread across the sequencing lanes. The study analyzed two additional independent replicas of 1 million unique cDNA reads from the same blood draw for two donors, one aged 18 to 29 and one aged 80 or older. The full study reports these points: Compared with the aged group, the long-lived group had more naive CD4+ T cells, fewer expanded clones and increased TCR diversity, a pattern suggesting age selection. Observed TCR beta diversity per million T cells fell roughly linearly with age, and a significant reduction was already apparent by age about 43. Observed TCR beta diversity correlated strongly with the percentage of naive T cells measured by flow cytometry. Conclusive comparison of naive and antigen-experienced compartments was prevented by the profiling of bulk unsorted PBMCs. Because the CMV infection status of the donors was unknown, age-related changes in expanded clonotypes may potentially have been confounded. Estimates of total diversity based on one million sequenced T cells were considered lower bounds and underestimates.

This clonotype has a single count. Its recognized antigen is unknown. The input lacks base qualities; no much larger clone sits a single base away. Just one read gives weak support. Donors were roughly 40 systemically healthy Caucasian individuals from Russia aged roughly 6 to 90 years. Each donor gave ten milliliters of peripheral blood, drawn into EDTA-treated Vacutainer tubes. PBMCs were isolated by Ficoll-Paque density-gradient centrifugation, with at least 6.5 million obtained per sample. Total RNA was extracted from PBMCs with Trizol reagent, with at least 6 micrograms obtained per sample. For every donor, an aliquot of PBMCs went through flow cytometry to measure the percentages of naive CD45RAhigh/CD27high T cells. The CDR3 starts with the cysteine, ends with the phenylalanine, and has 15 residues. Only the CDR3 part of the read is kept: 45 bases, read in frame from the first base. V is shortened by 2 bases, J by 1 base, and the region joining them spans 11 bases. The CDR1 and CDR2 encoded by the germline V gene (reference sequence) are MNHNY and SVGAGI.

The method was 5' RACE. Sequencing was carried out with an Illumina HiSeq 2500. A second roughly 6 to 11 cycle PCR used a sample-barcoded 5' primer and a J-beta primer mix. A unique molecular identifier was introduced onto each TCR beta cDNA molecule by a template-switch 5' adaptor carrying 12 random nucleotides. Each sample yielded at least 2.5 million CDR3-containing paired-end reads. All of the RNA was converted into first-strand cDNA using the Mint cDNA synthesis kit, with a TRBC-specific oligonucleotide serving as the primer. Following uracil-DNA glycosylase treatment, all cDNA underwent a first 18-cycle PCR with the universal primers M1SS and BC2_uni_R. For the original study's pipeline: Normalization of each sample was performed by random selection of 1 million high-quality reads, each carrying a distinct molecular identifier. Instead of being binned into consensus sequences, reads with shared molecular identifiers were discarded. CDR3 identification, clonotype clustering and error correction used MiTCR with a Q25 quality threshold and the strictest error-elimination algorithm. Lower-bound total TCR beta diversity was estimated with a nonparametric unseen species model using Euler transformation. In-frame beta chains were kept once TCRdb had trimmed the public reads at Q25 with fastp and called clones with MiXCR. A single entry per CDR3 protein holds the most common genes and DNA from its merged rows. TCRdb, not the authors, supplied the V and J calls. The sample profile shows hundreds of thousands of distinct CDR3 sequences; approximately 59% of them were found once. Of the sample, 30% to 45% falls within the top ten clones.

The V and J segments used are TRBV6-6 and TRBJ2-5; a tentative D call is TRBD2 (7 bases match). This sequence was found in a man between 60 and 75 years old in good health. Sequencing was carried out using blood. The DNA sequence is TGTGCCAGCAGTTACAGGGGGGGACCCCAAGAGACCCAGTACTTC. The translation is CASSYRGGPQETQYF.